These T cell receptor beta chains were read from a single sample in a study of blood T cell repertoires in COVID-19. Profiled with immunoSEQ multiplex PCR; TCRdb holds only in-frame clones, not every one. The profile shows about 15,000 clones, 70% to 90% of them singletons. The sequenced sample consisted of peripheral blood. The source is a man between 65 and 85 years old in a cohort sampled during active COVID-19. The conserved cysteine and the conserved F or W are not part of the CDR3 here.

cdr3_length: 18
j_call: TRBJ2-3
v_call: TRBV12-2
cdr3_aa: ASRPPPSLAGGPGGDTQY

cdr3_length: 13
j_call: TRBJ2-3
v_call: TRBV6-6
cdr3_aa: ASSSTQRGTDTQY

cdr3_length: 16
j_call: TRBJ2-7
v_call: TRBV10-3
cdr3_aa: AISESKASRRSSYEQY

cdr3_length: 13
j_call: TRBJ1-5
v_call: TRBV6-4
cdr3_aa: ASSLHEGEHQPQH

cdr3_length: 13
j_call: TRBJ2-7
v_call: TRBV19
cdr3_aa: ASSMGDRGLYEQY

cdr3_length: 13
j_call: TRBJ2-3
v_call: TRBV27
cdr3_aa: ASSLDTGGSDTQY

cdr3_length: 14
j_call: TRBJ2-5
v_call: TRBV2
cdr3_aa: ASIHGPSAVQETQY

cdr3_length: 14
j_call: TRBJ1-5
v_call: TRBV6-6
cdr3_aa: ASSSQGARSNQPQH

cdr3_length: 14
j_call: TRBJ2-5
v_call: TRBV25-1
cdr3_aa: ATILPGQGGEETQY

cdr3_length: 12
j_call: TRBJ1-5
v_call: TRBV19
cdr3_aa: ASSETGSNQPQH

cdr3_length: 10
j_call: TRBJ2-7
v_call: TRBV3-1/TRBV3-2
cdr3_aa: ASSLRDSEQY

cdr3_length: 12
j_call: TRBJ2-1
v_call: TRBV7-8
cdr3_aa: ASSFGSSYNEQF

cdr3_length: 12
j_call: TRBJ2-5
v_call: TRBV19
cdr3_aa: ASSIGPYQETQY

cdr3_length: 13
j_call: TRBJ2-1
v_call: TRBV30
cdr3_aa: AWDGTGDGKIEQF

cdr3_length: 13
j_call: TRBJ2-1
v_call: TRBV7-9
cdr3_aa: ASSFGVSSYNEQF

cdr3_length: 14
j_call: TRBJ1-6
v_call: TRBV11-1
cdr3_aa: ASSRTGQIKNSPLH

cdr3_length: 13
j_call: TRBJ1-2
v_call: TRBV4-2
cdr3_aa: ASSPPYRGKDGYT

cdr3_length: 14
j_call: TRBJ1-5
v_call: TRBV6-1
cdr3_aa: ASSEALGVGNQPQH

cdr3_length: 17
j_call: TRBJ1-2
v_call: TRBV6-1
cdr3_aa: ASSDPPRYVPTENYGYT

cdr3_length: 14
j_call: TRBJ1-4
v_call: TRBV19
cdr3_aa: ASSINPPAQGGKLF